The present T cell receptor (beta chain) was sequenced within a study of beta chain features in type 1 diabetes. This clone was detected only a few times. Its antigen remains unknown. The study, taken as a whole, reports: Significant though moderate, a shortening of TCRB CDR3s appeared in all four CD4+ subsets of Type 1 diabetes patients.

In germline, CDR1 is SGHRS, CDR2 YFSETQ. Trimming removed 3 bases at V and 0 bases at J, with 10 bases between. This CDR3 spans 14 amino acids. All of the isolated RNA was reverse transcribed, so expressed TCRB transcripts were sequenced. Clones were read by immunoSEQ multiplex PCR, and TCRdb kept only the in-frame ones, dropping some. The table records 600,000 to 700,000 clones, around 15% of them present only once. This TCR was recovered from a man aged 18 to 29 with type 1 diabetes. Sequencing used naive CD4+ T cells from blood. This chain connects TRBV5-1 to TRBJ2-7; the D call may be TRBD1 or TRBD2 (5 bases each). For the CDR3, the DNA is TGCGCCAGCAGCTGGGGACGGAGCTCCTACGAGCAGTACTTC. Amino acids: CASSWGRSSYEQYF.